This T cell receptor (beta chain) derives from a study of control samples from healthy donors and cancer patients. Libraries were prepared by immunoSEQ multiplex PCR; TCRdb keeps only in-frame clonotypes and omits some of them. The repertoire holds roughly 32,000 clones, with about 85% as singletons. From germline, CDR1 is LGHDT and CDR2 YNNKEL (reference sequence). The V gene end was trimmed by 4 bases and the J gene end by 3 bases; junction bases not matched to a gene: 2. This CDR3 region has 13 residues. The sample consisted of PBMCs. This clonotype originated in a woman between 35 and 50 years old with lung cancer. The chain employs TRBV3-1 (or the pseudogene TRBV3-2) and TRBJ1-1; 7 nucleotides agree with TRBD1. The CDR3 DNA reads as TGTGCCAGCAGCCCGACAGGGTACACTGAAGCTTTCTTT. This encodes CASSPTGYTEAFF.